This TCR beta chain was found in a study of blood T cell repertoires in COVID-19. Produced via immunoSEQ multiplex PCR; TCRdb's table is partial and in-frame only. The sample includes approximately 200,000 clones, approximately 80% of them seen just once. The germline V gene has CDR1 MNHEY and CDR2 SMNVEV (reference sequence). The length of the CDR3 is 17 residues. V gave up 2 bases and J gave up 5 bases; unmatched junction bases: 11. The sample comprised peripheral blood. The clonotype comes from a woman aged 80 or over with COVID-19, enrolled during active disease. The chain couples TRBV27 to TRBJ2-3; 9 nucleotides match TRBD2. As DNA, the CDR3 is TGTGCCAGCAGTTTAAGGAGTGGCGGGGGGGCCATAGATACGCAGTATTTT. Amino acids: CASSLRSGGGAIDTQYF.